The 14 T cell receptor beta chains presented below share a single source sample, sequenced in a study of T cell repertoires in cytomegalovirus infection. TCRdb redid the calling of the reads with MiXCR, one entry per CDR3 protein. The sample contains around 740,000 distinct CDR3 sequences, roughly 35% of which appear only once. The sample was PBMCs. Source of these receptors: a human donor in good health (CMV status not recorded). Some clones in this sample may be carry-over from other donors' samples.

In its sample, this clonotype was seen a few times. CDR3 in DNA: TGTGCCAGCAGCCCTTCCACGGCTCGACGCTACGAGCAGTACTTC. The encoded protein is CASSPSTARRYEQYF. V and J are TRBV28 and TRBJ2-7; D unresolved. Germline V gives CDR1 MDHEN, CDR2 SYDVKM. Trimming left V 6 bases short and J 3 bases short, with 18 bases between. The CDR3 has 15 amino acids.

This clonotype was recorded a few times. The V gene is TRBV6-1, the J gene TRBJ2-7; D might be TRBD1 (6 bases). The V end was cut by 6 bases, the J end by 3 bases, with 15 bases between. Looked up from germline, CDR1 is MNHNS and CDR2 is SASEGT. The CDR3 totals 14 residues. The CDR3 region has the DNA TGTGCCAGCAGGAGGACAGATGGAGACTACGAGCAGTACTTC. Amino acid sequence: CASRRTDGDYEQYF.

The CDR3 DNA reads as TGTGCCAGCAGCCATGACAGGGGGCTTGTTCAGCCCCAGCATTTT. Translating it yields CASSHDRGLVQPQHF. V is TRBV7-9 and J is TRBJ1-5; 10 bases agree with TRBD1. The CDR3 totals 15 residues. J was trimmed by 6 bases and V by 5 bases; bases with no gene match: 7. From germline, CDR1 is SEHNR and CDR2 FQNEAQ (reference sequence).

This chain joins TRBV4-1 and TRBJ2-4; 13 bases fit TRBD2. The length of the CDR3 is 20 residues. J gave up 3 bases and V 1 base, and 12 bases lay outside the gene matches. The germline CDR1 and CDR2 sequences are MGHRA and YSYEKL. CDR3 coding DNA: TGCGCCAGCAGCCAAGTAATGGGACTAGCGGGACAGTTTGGCAAAAACATTCAGTACTTC. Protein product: CASSQVMGLAGQFGKNIQYF.

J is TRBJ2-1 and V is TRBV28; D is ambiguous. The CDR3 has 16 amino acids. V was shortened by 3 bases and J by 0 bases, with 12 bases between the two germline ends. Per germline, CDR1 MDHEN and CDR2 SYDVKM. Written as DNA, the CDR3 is TGTGCCAGCAGTTTCGCCAGACTCCTCTCCTACAATGAGCAGTTCTTC. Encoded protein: CASSFARLLSYNEQFF.

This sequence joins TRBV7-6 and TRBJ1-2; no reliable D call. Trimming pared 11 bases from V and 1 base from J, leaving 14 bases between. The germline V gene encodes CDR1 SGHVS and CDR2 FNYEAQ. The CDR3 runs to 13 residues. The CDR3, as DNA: TGTGCCGTATTGAGGGAGATTAACTATGGCTACACCTTC. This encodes CAVLREINYGYTF.

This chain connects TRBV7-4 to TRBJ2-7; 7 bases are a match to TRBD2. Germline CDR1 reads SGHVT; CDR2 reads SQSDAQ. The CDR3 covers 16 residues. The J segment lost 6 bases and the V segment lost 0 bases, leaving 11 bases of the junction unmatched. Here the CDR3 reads CASSLARGGSLCEQYF. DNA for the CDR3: TGTGCCAGCAGCTTAGCGCGGGGCGGGAGTCTCTGCGAGCAGTACTTC.

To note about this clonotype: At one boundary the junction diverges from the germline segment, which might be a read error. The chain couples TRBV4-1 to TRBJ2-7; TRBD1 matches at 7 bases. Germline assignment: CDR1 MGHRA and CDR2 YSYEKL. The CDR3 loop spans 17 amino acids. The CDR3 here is CASSHPRTGDRAYAQYF. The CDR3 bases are TGCGCCAGCAGCCACCCTAGGACAGGAGACCGGGCCTACGCGCAGTACTTC.

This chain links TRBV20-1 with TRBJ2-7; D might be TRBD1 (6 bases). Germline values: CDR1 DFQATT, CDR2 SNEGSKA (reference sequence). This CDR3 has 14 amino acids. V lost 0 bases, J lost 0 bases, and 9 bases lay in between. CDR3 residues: CSARDRGSSYEQYF. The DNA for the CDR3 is TGCAGTGCTAGAGACAGGGGATCCTCCTACGAGCAGTACTTC.

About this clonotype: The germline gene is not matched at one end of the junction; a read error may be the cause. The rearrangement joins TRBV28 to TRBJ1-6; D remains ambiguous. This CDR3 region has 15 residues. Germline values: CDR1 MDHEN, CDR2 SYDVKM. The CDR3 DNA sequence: TGTGCCAGCAACCTCTGGCTTGTTAAAGATTCACCCCTCCAATTT. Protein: CASNLWLVKDSPLQF.

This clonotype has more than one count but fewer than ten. The CDR3 bases are TGTGCCAGTAAGGGTTCGTCCGGGGCCTACAATGAGCAGTTCTTC. Encoded protein: CASKGSSGAYNEQFF. The rearrangement joins TRBV19 to TRBJ2-1, with a weak D call TRBD2 (5 bases). Germline V gene sequence: CDR1 LNHDA, CDR2 SQIVND (reference sequence). Trimming removed 7 bases at V and 2 bases at J, with 15 bases between. CDR3 size: 15 residues.

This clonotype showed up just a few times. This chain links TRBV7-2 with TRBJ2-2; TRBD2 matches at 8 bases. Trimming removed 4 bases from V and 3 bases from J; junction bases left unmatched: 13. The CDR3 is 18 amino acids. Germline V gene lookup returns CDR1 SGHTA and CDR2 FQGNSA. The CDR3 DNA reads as TGTGCCAGCAGCTCGACCAGAAACGGGAGGGCCCACACCGGGGAGCTGTTTTTT. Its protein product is CASSSTRNGRAHTGELFF.

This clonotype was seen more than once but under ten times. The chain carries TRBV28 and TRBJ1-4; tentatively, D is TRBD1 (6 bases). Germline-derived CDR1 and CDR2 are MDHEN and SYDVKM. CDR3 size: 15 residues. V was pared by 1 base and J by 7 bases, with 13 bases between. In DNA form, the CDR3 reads TGTGCCAGCAGTTTATTGACAGGAGGGAGTGAAAAACTGTTTTTT. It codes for CASSLLTGGSEKLFF.

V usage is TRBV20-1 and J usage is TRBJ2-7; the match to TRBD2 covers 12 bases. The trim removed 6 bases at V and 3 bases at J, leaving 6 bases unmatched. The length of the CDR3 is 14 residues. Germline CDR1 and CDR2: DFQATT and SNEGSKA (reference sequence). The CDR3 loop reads CSAGGTSGFYEQYF. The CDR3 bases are TGCAGTGCCGGTGGGACTAGCGGGTTCTACGAGCAGTACTTC.